This T cell receptor (beta chain) was recovered during a study of control samples from healthy donors and cancer patients. Assay used: immunoSEQ multiplex PCR; TCRdb lists only in-frame clones, some missing. The data show 95,000 to 150,000 clones, 70% to 90% seen once. V shed 5 bases, J shed 6 bases, and the junction held 9 bases outside the gene matches. The CDR3 spans 14 residues. Looked up from germline, CDR1 is LNHDA and CDR2 is SQIVND (reference sequence). The chain employs TRBV19 and TRBJ1-1; 7 bases agree with TRBD1. The sample was blood. This TCR derives from a man in his sixties in good health. CDR3 DNA: TGTGCCAGTAGTTCCCGACAGGGTATCGCTGAAGCTTTCTTT. Amino acids: CASSSRQGIAEAFF.